The clone carrying this TCR beta chain was detected ten times or more. Its antigen remains unidentified. These data belong to a study of regulatory T cells in long-lasting Graves disease. The CDR3 has 17 residues. CDR1 and CDR2 from the germline V gene are SNHLY and FYNNEI. Between the trimmed V and J ends, which lost 4 bases and 0 bases, there was a span of 13 bases. Study-wide results and limits: Persistent disease favored TRBV28, TRBJ1-2 and TRBJ2-5.

Time point given: newly diagnosed GD, antithyroid drugs for less than 3 months. Isolated PBMC RNA provided the starting material for the TCR library. Both iRepertoire HTBI primers and Arm-PCR of CDR3 regions were used to build the TCR beta libraries. TCRdb reprocessed the multiplex PCR reads via MiXCR and lists one record per CDR3 protein. The sample holds 400,000 to 650,000 distinct CDR3 sequences, about 16% seen once. The sample was also reused in another study, on T cells in Graves' hyperthyroidism and ophthalmopathy. From that paper: Exclusion of patients followed from uncontrolled infection, other autoimmune disease, pregnancy or lactation. First-round RT-PCR targeting the TCR CDR3 was performed with the HTBI primer set.

V usage is TRBV2 and J usage is TRBJ1-6, with D unclear. The sample in question was peripheral blood mononuclear cells (PBMCs), obtained at new diagnosis, from a patient treated with antithyroid drugs. The sequence was collected from a middle-aged woman with Graves disease. The CDR3 DNA follows: TGTGCCAGCAGTGTTAACAGCCAAAGCTCCTATAATTCACCCCTCCACTTT. The encoded protein is CASSVNSQSSYNSPLHF. Full variable domain (outside the CDR3, taken from reference TRBV2 and TRBJ1-6): EPEVTQTPSHQVTQMGQEVILRCVPISNHLYFYWYRQILGQKVEFLVSFYNNEISEKSEIFDDQFSVERPDGSNFTLKIRSTKLEDSAMYFCASSVNSQSSYNSPLHFGNGTRLTVT.